A selection of T cell receptor beta chains follows, all from one sample in a study of cytomegalovirus exposure and HLA in healthy donors. The data were produced by immunoSEQ multiplex PCR, yet TCRdb's version contains in-frame clones alone and is incomplete. Of 150,000 to 200,000 clones in the sample, roughly nine tenths were seen once. Sequenced material: PBMCs. The origin of the receptors is a woman between 18 and 29 years old in good health and CMV-seropositive. CDR3s include the opening cysteine and the closing phenylalanine or tryptophan. The D gene is left open where the match is weak. For some rows the clone size is stated as once, few or many, or as a class when expanded; others skip it.

CDR3 DNA,CDR3 protein,D gene,clone size,J gene,V gene
TGTGCCAGCAGCCTTACAGGGTTCTACAATGAGCAGTTCTTC,CASSLTGFYNEQFF,-,-,TRBJ2-1,TRBV5-6
TGTGCCAGCAGCTTAGGAGAGCGTTTCCCAGATACGCAGTATTTT,CASSLGERFPDTQYF,-,-,TRBJ2-3,TRBV11-3
TGTGCCAGCAGCAAAGCTCCCGCGGGACTAGCGGGAAACAATGAGCAGTTCTTC,CASSKAPAGLAGNNEQFF,-,once,TRBJ2-1,TRBV21-1
TGTGCCAGCAGTGACTTCCCAAAGGGGGGGACAGGGAACTATGGCTACACCTTC,CASSDFPKGGTGNYGYTF,TRBD1,-,TRBJ1-2,TRBV6-1
TGTGCCAGCAGTGAGGGTACAGGGAACACCGGGGAGCTGTTTTTT,CASSEGTGNTGELFF,-,-,TRBJ2-2,TRBV6-4
TGTGCCTGGAGTGCCTCTACGAGGGCCTATGGCTACACCTTC,CAWSASTRAYGYTF,-,-,TRBJ1-2,TRBV30
TGCAGCGTGTACCCGGACAGGGTAACAGATACGCAGTATTTT,CSVYPDRVTDTQYF,TRBD1,-,TRBJ2-3,TRBV29-1
TGCGCCAGCAGCCCCTCGGGGGATACGCAGTATTTT,CASSPSGDTQYF,-,-,TRBJ2-3,TRBV4-3
TGTGCCAGCAGCCCCTCTTTGACAGGGGAAGAGACCCAGTACTTC,CASSPSLTGEETQYF,TRBD1,once,TRBJ2-5,TRBV11-2
TGTGCCAGCAGCTTAGCGGGACTAGCATTAGATACGCAGTATTTT,CASSLAGLALDTQYF,TRBD2,many,TRBJ2-3,TRBV7-8
TGTGCCAGTAGTATAGGTCTAGATAACAATGAGCAGTTCTTC,CASSIGLDNNEQFF,-,-,TRBJ2-1,TRBV19
TGCGCCAGCAGTGATGAGGGCCTCGGGCATAGGGGGGAGACCCAGTACTTC,CASSDEGLGHRGETQYF,-,-,TRBJ2-5,TRBV10-2
TGTGCCAGCAGCCCCCACCCGGCTGGGCCCTCAGTAGATACGCAGTATTTT,CASSPHPAGPSVDTQYF,-,once,TRBJ2-3,TRBV4-2
TGCGCCAGCAGCTTGAACAGGGGTGGGACAGATACGCAGTATTTT,CASSLNRGGTDTQYF,TRBD1,-,TRBJ2-3,TRBV5-1
TGCAGCGTTGAATCAATCTCCATCCTAGCGGATTACAATGAGCAGTTCTTC,CSVESISILADYNEQFF,TRBD2,few,TRBJ2-1,TRBV29-1
TGCGCCAGCAGCCAAGATATTCTAGCGGGAGGTCTAGGAGGGACCGGGGAGCTGTTTTTT,CASSQDILAGGLGGTGELFF,TRBD2,once,TRBJ2-2,TRBV4-3
TGTGCCAGCAGACGCGGGAAGGGGACAGGGGCCTACGAGCAGTACTTC,CASRRGKGTGAYEQYF,TRBD1,once,TRBJ2-7,TRBV11-2
TGTGCCAGCAGCTTAGCGGCGGGGGGGCTCTACGAGCAGTACTTC,CASSLAAGGLYEQYF,TRBD2,-,TRBJ2-7,TRBV7-9
TGCGCCAGCAGCTCGCAAGGGGTGAACACTGAAGCTTTCTTT,CASSSQGVNTEAFF,-,-,TRBJ1-1,TRBV5-1
TGTGCCAGCAGTGGACTAGTGGATGAGCAGTTCTTC,CASSGLVDEQFF,TRBD2,-,TRBJ2-1,TRBV6-5
TGTGCCACCAGCAGAGCGTCGAATCAGGGGTTGAATGAGCAGTTCTTC,CATSRASNQGLNEQFF,-,-,TRBJ2-1,TRBV15
TGTGCCAGCAGCCAAGAAGGGAGTTCTGGGGCCAACGTCCTGACTTTC,CASSQEGSSGANVLTF,-,few,TRBJ2-6,TRBV4-2
TGTGCCATCAGTGCAGAGGGGGCCCTGGGTCAGCCCCAGCATTTT,CAISAEGALGQPQHF,TRBD1,-,TRBJ1-5,TRBV10-3